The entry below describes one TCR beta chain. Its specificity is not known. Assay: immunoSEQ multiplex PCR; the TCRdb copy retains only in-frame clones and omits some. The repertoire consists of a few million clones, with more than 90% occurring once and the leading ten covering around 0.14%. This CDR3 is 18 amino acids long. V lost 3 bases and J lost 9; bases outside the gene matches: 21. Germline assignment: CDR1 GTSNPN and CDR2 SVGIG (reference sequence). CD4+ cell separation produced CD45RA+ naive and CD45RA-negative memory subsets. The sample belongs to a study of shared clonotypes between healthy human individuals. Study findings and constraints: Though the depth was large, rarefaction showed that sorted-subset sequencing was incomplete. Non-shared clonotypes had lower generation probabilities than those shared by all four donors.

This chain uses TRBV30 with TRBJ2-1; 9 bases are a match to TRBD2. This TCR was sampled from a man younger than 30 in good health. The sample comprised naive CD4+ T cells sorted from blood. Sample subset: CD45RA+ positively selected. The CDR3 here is CAWSDLSGGTVGRCEQFF. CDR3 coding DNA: TGTGCCTGGAGCGATCTAAGCGGGGGGACGGTGGGACGATGTGAGCAGTTCTTC.